One sample yielded the 6 T cell receptor beta chains listed below, sequenced in a study of identifying expanded T cells in peripheral blood. Measured with immunoSEQ multiplex PCR; TCRdb has only the in-frame clones, and not every one. The data contain 120,000 or so clones, about 80% of them seen just once; the ten biggest clones take up over 3%. Source material: blood. The receptors originated from a person between 18 and 69 years old in good health.

The gene calls are TRBV9 and TRBJ2-1; TRBD1 agrees at 10 bases. V was clipped by 0 bases and J by 8 bases; unmatched bases: 20. Germline CDR1 SGDLS, CDR2 YYNGEE. This CDR3 has 20 amino acids. CDR3 residues: CASSVDTGDRGLHRMDEQFF. Here the CDR3 DNA reads TGTGCCAGCAGCGTAGATACCGGGGACAGGGGTCTCCATAGGATGGATGAGCAGTTCTTC.

This clone came up once. The chain joins TRBV27 to TRBJ1-6; a weak D match, TRBD1 (5 bases). This CDR3 is built from 13 residues. Per the germline V gene, CDR1 is MNHEY and CDR2 is SMNVEV (reference sequence). V gave up 8 bases and J gave up 6 bases, with 11 bases separating them. CDR3 sequence (DNA): TGTGCCAGCCAGTTAGGGGTTAATTCACCCCTCCACTTT. Translation gives CASQLGVNSPLHF.

The rearrangement joins TRBV5-1 to TRBJ2-2; D remains unclear. From germline, CDR1 is SGHRS and CDR2 YFSETQ. This CDR3 comprises 16 residues. The V gene lost 4 bases and the J gene lost 2 bases, with 15 bases spanning the gap. CDR3 nucleotides: TGCGCCAGCAGCCCCCCCCCGGCTCTTAACACCGGGGAGCTGTTTTTT. It translates to CASSPPPALNTGELFF.

V gene TRBV25-1 combines with J gene TRBJ2-7; the match to TRBD1 covers 9 bases. The V and J ends lost 6 bases and 5 bases, in that order; junction bases with no gene match: 8. The CDR3 totals 14 residues. Germline loops: CDR1 MGHDK, CDR2 SYGVNS. CDR3 DNA sequence: TGTGCCAGCAGGGCGGACAGGGGTCTCGACGAGCAGTACTTC. Its translation is CASRADRGLDEQYF.

This chain joins TRBV18 and TRBJ1-5, with a tentative D call TRBD1 (5 bases). Germline CDR1 is KGHSH and CDR2 is LQKENI. Trimming took off 5 bases at V and 3 bases at J, with 11 bases between the two ends. The CDR3 runs to 14 residues. DNA for the CDR3: TGTGCCAGCTCAGCCGGGACTTTCAATCAGCCCCAGCATTTT. It codes for CASSAGTFNQPQHF.

The chain joins TRBV7-2 to TRBJ2-7, with 7 bases lining up with TRBD1. The CDR3 consists of 14 residues. The ends lost 4 bases at V and 6 bases at J; junction bases unmatched: 9. CDR1 SGHTA and CDR2 FQGNSA come from the germline V gene. CDR3 region: CASSSQPGQSEQYF. As DNA, the CDR3 is TGTGCCAGCAGCTCTCAGCCGGGACAGAGCGAGCAGTACTTC.